This is a list of T cell receptor beta chains from one sample in a study of CD8 T cells in Susac syndrome. TCRdb called the immunoSEQ multiplex PCR reads again in MiXCR, with one record for every CDR3 protein. Seen here are approximately 300,000 distinct CDR3 sequences, around 89% observed once, and the top ten hold 0.18%. Sequenced: CD8+ T cells from PBMCs. The receptors were sampled from a human donor with multiple sclerosis. CDR3s include the opening cysteine and the closing phenylalanine or tryptophan. A D gene is named only where the DNA matches it firmly. Clone size, where shown, is once, few, many, or a class for clones that have expanded.

J gene: TRBJ1-5; clone size: .; V gene: TRBV7-2; D gene: .; CDR3 length: 17; CDR3 protein: CASSLGQRGGSNQPQHF; CDR3 DNA: TGTGCCAGCAGCTTAGGGCAAAGGGGGGGGAGCAATCAGCCCCAGCATTTT
J gene: TRBJ2-3; clone size: .; V gene: TRBV5-6; D gene: TRBD1; CDR3 length: 19; CDR3 protein: CASSLARAGGGLMGDTQYF; CDR3 DNA: TGTGCCAGCAGCTTGGCCAGGGCAGGGGGCGGGTTGATGGGAGATACGCAGTATTTT
J gene: TRBJ2-7; clone size: .; V gene: TRBV6-6; D gene: .; CDR3 length: 14; CDR3 protein: CASSYNSWGYEQYF; CDR3 DNA: TGTGCCAGCAGTTACAATTCTTGGGGGTACGAGCAGTACTTC
J gene: TRBJ2-7; clone size: once; V gene: TRBV20-1; D gene: TRBD1; CDR3 length: 16; CDR3 protein: CSARDRSGTVSYEQYF; CDR3 DNA: TGCAGTGCTAGAGATAGATCCGGGACAGTCTCCTACGAGCAGTACTTC
J gene: TRBJ2-1; clone size: .; V gene: TRBV11-2; D gene: TRBD2; CDR3 length: 15; CDR3 protein: CASQGFRGVYNEQFF; CDR3 DNA: TGTGCCAGCCAAGGGTTCCGGGGGGTCTACAATGAGCAGTTCTTC
J gene: TRBJ2-7; clone size: once; V gene: TRBV28; D gene: TRBD1; CDR3 length: 14; CDR3 protein: CASRPDRVLYEQYF; CDR3 DNA: TGTGCCAGCAGACCGGACAGGGTCCTCTACGAGCAGTACTTC
J gene: TRBJ2-1; clone size: .; V gene: TRBV27; D gene: TRBD2; CDR3 length: 12; CDR3 protein: CTSREGRNEQFF; CDR3 DNA: TGTACCTCGCGGGAGGGCCGCAATGAGCAGTTCTTC
J gene: TRBJ2-3; clone size: .; V gene: TRBV6-2/TRBV6-3; D gene: .; CDR3 length: 13; CDR3 protein: CASSSREVDTQYF; CDR3 DNA: TGTGCCAGCAGTTCCCGTGAGGTGGATACGCAGTATTTT
J gene: TRBJ2-7; clone size: .; V gene: TRBV4-2; D gene: .; CDR3 length: 15; CDR3 protein: CASSQDPAGSYEQYF; CDR3 DNA: TGTGCCAGCAGCCAAGATCCGGCAGGCTCCTACGAGCAGTACTTC
J gene: TRBJ1-2; clone size: once; V gene: TRBV29-1; D gene: .; CDR3 length: 12; CDR3 protein: CSVEGGDDGYTF; CDR3 DNA: TGCAGCGTCGAAGGGGGAGATGATGGCTACACCTTC
J gene: TRBJ2-7; clone size: .; V gene: TRBV20-1; D gene: .; CDR3 length: 13; CDR3 protein: CSARIRGLYEQYF; CDR3 DNA: TGCAGTGCTAGAATTAGGGGTCTCTACGAGCAGTACTTC
J gene: TRBJ2-1; clone size: .; V gene: TRBV4-2; D gene: TRBD1; CDR3 length: 16; CDR3 protein: CASSQSVGTGEAEQFF; CDR3 DNA: TGTGCCAGCAGCCAATCGGTAGGGACAGGGGAAGCTGAGCAGTTCTTC
J gene: TRBJ2-1; clone size: .; V gene: TRBV27; D gene: .; CDR3 length: 16; CDR3 protein: CASSLSRGGYYNEQFF; CDR3 DNA: TGTGCCAGCAGTCTCAGCCGGGGTGGATACTACAATGAGCAGTTCTTC
J gene: TRBJ1-1; clone size: .; V gene: TRBV27; D gene: .; CDR3 length: 12; CDR3 protein: CASSFENTEAFF; CDR3 DNA: TGTGCCAGCAGTTTCGAGAACACTGAAGCTTTCTTT
J gene: TRBJ2-3; clone size: .; V gene: TRBV20-1; D gene: TRBD1; CDR3 length: 14; CDR3 protein: CSASTGGVTDTQYF; CDR3 DNA: TGCAGTGCTAGTACAGGGGGCGTTACAGATACGCAGTATTTT
J gene: TRBJ2-3; clone size: .; V gene: TRBV4-1; D gene: .; CDR3 length: 16; CDR3 protein: CASSQIPEAGTDTQYF; CDR3 DNA: TGCGCCAGCAGCCAAATACCGGAGGCTGGCACAGATACGCAGTATTTT
J gene: TRBJ1-2; clone size: .; V gene: TRBV29-1; D gene: .; CDR3 length: 11; CDR3 protein: CSVETYYGYTF; CDR3 DNA: TGCAGCGTTGAGACTTACTATGGCTACACCTTC